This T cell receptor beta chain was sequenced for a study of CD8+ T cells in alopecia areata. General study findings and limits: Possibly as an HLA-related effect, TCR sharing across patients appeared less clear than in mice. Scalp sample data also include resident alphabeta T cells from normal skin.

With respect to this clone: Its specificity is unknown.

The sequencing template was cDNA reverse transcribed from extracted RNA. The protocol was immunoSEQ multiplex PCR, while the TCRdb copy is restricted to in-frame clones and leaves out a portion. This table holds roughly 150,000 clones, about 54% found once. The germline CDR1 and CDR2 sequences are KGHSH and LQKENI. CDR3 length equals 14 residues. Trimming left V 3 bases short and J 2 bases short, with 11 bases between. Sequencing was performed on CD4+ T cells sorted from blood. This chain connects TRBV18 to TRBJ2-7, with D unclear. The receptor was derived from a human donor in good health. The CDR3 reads CASSPANSPYEQYF. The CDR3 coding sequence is TGTGCCAGCTCACCTGCTAACTCCCCCTACGAGCAGTACTTC. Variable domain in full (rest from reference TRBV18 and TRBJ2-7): NAGVMQNPRHLVRRRGQEARLRCSPMKGHSHVYWYRQLPEEGLKFMVYLQKENIIDESGMPKERFSAEFPKEGPSILRIQQVVRGDSAAYFCASSPANSPYEQYFGPGTRLTVT.